This T cell receptor beta chain emerged from a study of PD-1 blockade in classical Hodgkin lymphoma. Overall study context: Once every 2 weeks, patients received intravenous nivolumab at 3 mg/kg.

Germline-derived CDR1 and CDR2 are SGHRS and YFSETQ. This CDR3 region has 12 residues. Losses at the gene ends were 9 bases for V and 12 bases for J; bases not matched to a gene: 13. Study outcomes and limitations: Reported findings placed baseline TCR diversity lower in newly diagnosed patients (compared with healthy donors). A significant rise in TCR diversity was seen by C4D1 for CD4+ cells but not for CD8+ cells. Baseline diversity in complete responders resembled that of newly diagnosed patients.

The assay was immunoSEQ multiplex PCR, and TCRdb's table has in-frame clones only and misses some. The data contain 55,000 to 75,000 clones, under 95% of them seen just once; the ten biggest clones take up 7.5% to 9.5%. Every patient relapsed after autologous stem cell transplantation, and brentuximab vedotin exposure varied. On this clone itself: The antigen remains undetermined.

The sequenced sample was peripheral blood mononuclear cells (PBMCs), obtained at baseline. The source is a human donor with classical Hodgkin lymphoma. This sequence joins TRBV5-1 and TRBJ2-3, with TRBD2 matching over 7 bases. For the CDR3, the DNA is TGCGCCACCTCACTAGCGACCCACCGACAGTATTTT. It specifies CATSLATHRQYF. The whole variable domain, filled in from reference TRBV5-1 and TRBJ2-3, reads KAGVTQTPRYLIKTRGQQVTLSCSPISGHRSVSWYQQTPGQGLQFLFEYFSETQRNKGNFPGRFSGRQFSNSRSEMNVSTLELGDSALYLCATSLATHRQYFGPGTRLTVL.